The sequence of this T cell receptor (beta chain) was determined in a study of response to subunit inactivated influenza vaccine. TCRdb recomputed calls from the RT-PCR reads with MiXCR, one row per CDR3 protein. The table lists some 850,000 distinct CDR3 sequences, around 18% of them singletons, with 11% in the top ten. This CDR3 is 17 amino acids long. CDR1 is MNHEY, CDR2 SVGAGI, per germline. The trim removed 3 bases at V and 4 bases at J, leaving 6 bases unmatched. This sequence joins TRBV6-5 and TRBJ2-2; 12 bases fit TRBD2. Specimen: PBMCs from blood, collected more than 4 days after vaccination. The clonotype was recovered from a man in his fifties or sixties who received an inactivated influenza vaccine. The CDR3 DNA follows: TGTGCCAGCAGTTATTCTTGGACTAGCGGGACCACCGGGGAGCTGTTTTTT. This sequence encodes CASSYSWTSGTTGELFF.